The next 10 T cell receptor beta chains were all read from a single sample in a study of identical twins. TCRdb re-analysed the 5' RACE reads in MiXCR, keeping a single row per CDR3 protein. The sample lists approximately 410,000 distinct CDR3 sequences; approximately 17% were seen once. The specimen was naive T cells sorted from blood. The receptors here all came from a man aged 50-59 years in good health.

This chain links TRBV30 with TRBJ2-1, with TRBD2 matching 13 bases. CDR1 is GTSNPN and CDR2 is SVGIG in the germline V gene (reference sequence). J was trimmed by 7 bases and V by 8 bases; bases with no gene match: 5. CDR3 size: 13 residues. The CDR3 protein is CAETSGGPNEQFF. The DNA of the CDR3 is TGTGCCGAGACTAGCGGGGGGCCGAATGAGCAGTTCTTC.

The rearrangement uses TRBV12-3 or TRBV12-4 and TRBJ2-7; 10 bases agree with TRBD1. Losses at the gene ends were 7 bases for V and 4 bases for J; bases not matched to a gene: 7. CDR3 length: 14 amino acids. In DNA, the CDR3 is TGTGCCAGCACCACCTCGGGACAGGGGTACGAGCAGTACTTC. Amino acid sequence: CASTTSGQGYEQYF.

This clonotype appeared many times. The J gene is TRBJ2-1, the V gene TRBV29-1; 7 positions match TRBD1. The CDR3 totals 14 residues. Germline V gene data show CDR1 as SQVTM and CDR2 as ANQGSEA. V was clipped by 7 bases and J by 5 bases; unmatched bases: 11. The CDR3 DNA reads as TGCAGCGCCCGAGGAAGGGGGCAGGACAATGAGCAGTTCTTC. Its translation is CSARGRGQDNEQFF.

This clonotype was recorded at least ten times. CDR3 coding DNA: TGCGCCAGCAGCCAAGGCGGGGGGGCCGGGAATGAGCAGTTCTTC. Residues: CASSQGGGAGNEQFF. The rearrangement links TRBV4-3 to TRBJ2-1, with 9 bases lining up with TRBD2. The J segment lost 7 bases and the V segment lost 1 base, leaving 5 bases of the junction unmatched. This CDR3 has 15 residues. The V gene's germline CDR1 is LGHNA and CDR2 YSLEER.

This clonotype was recorded a few times. The chain carries TRBV6-5 and TRBJ1-1; maybe TRBD1 (6 bases). This CDR3 comprises 12 residues. CDR1 and CDR2 (germline): MNHEY, SVGAGI. V was pared by 8 bases and J by 0 bases, with 7 bases between. CDR3 sequence: CASAGVNTEAFF. As DNA, the CDR3 is TGTGCCAGCGCAGGGGTGAACACTGAAGCTTTCTTT.

V and J are TRBV7-2 and TRBJ2-4; D could derive from TRBD1 or TRBD2 (5 bases each). Looked up from germline, CDR1 is SGHTA and CDR2 is FQGNSA. V was cut by 0 bases and J by 2 bases, with 11 bases left in between. The CDR3 covers 16 residues. CDR3 protein: CASSLASGTSKNIQYF. CDR3 sequence (DNA): TGTGCCAGCAGCTTAGCCTCCGGGACGTCCAAAAACATTCAGTACTTC.

The chain is built from TRBV20-1 and TRBJ2-3; D unclear. With 5 bases removed from V and 5 bases from J, the gap between germline ends came to 20 bases. The CDR3 is 15 amino acids. Germline V CDR1 and CDR2: DFQATT, SNEGSKA (reference sequence). CDR3 loop: CSAQTPVVAGDTQYF. CDR3 DNA: TGCAGTGCTCAAACACCAGTAGTAGCTGGAGATACGCAGTATTTT.

The table lists this clonotype with a few counts. The chain recombines TRBV6-1 with TRBJ2-1; 7 nucleotides align to TRBD2. Germline V gene sequence: CDR1 MNHNS, CDR2 SASEGT. This CDR3 is built from 16 residues. V lost 6 bases, J lost 3 bases, and 11 bases stayed unmatched. CDR3: CASRKRREAIYNEQFF. CDR3 DNA sequence: TGTGCCAGCAGAAAACGACGGGAGGCAATCTACAATGAGCAGTTCTTC.

This clonotype was detected only a few times. The V call is TRBV7-2, the J call TRBJ2-1, with 10 bases aligning to TRBD2. The CDR3 is 16 amino acids. V lost 0 bases to trimming and J lost 10 bases; unmatched junction nucleotides: 9. Germline lookup yields CDR1 SGHTA and CDR2 FQGNSA. The CDR3 nucleotides read TGTGCCAGCAGCTTAGCGAGCGGGAGGGCCTTGGGAGAGCAGTTCTTC. The encoded protein is CASSLASGRALGEQFF.

This rearrangement joins TRBV5-1 to TRBJ2-1; the match to TRBD2 covers 12 bases. This CDR3 spans 22 amino acids. CDR1 and CDR2 from the germline V gene are SGHRS and YFSETQ. The V gene end was trimmed by 8 bases and the J gene end by 6 bases; junction bases not matched to a gene: 30. The DNA for the CDR3 is TGCGCCAGTAAAATTGTCTTGGCGGTGACTAGCGGGAGAACGTTCTCTATCAATGAGCAGTTCTTC. Amino acids: CASKIVLAVTSGRTFSINEQFF.